This TCR beta chain stems from a study of T cell responses to AZD1222 COVID-19 vaccine. Across the whole study: Timing groups of about 4 and about 12 weeks for second doses were pooled. Study conclusions and caveats: Baseline antibody screening turned up just a handful of seropositive AZD1222 recipients. Two AZD1222 doses significantly raised spike-specific TCR breadth and depth over controls.

Germline-derived CDR1 and CDR2 are MNHEY and SVGAGI. CDR3 length: 15 residues. The ends lost 6 bases at V and 0 bases at J; junction bases unmatched: 4. Regarding this clone: Its antigen is still unknown.

TCRdb's copy holds only in-frame clones and misses some; the assay was immunoSEQ multiplex PCR. Here the sample spans about 83,000 clones, 86% being singletons. Sequencing was performed on peripheral blood, taken on day 0 of AZD1222 vaccination. This TCR was sampled from an adult in good health. This chain links TRBV6-5 with TRBJ1-4; 7 bases fit TRBD1. The chain's CDR3 is CASRLDRATNEKLFF. CDR3 bases: TGTGCCAGCAGACTCGACAGGGCAACTAATGAAAAACTGTTTTTT.